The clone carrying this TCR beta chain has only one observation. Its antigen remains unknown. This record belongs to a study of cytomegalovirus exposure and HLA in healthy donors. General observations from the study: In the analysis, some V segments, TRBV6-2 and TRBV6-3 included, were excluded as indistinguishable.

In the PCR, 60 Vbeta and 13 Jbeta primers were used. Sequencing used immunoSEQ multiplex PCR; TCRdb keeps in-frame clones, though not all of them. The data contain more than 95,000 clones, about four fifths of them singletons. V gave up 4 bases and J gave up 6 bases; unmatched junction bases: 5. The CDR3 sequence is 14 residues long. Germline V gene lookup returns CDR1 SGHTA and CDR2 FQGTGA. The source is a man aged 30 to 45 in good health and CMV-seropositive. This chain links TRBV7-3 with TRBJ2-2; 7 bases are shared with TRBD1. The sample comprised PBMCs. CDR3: CASSSRQGPGELFF. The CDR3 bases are TGTGCCAGCAGCTCCCGACAGGGTCCCGGGGAGCTGTTTTTT.